The 26 T cell receptor beta chains below all came from one sample that was sequenced in a study of blood T cell repertoires in COVID-19. Produced via immunoSEQ multiplex PCR; TCRdb's table is partial and in-frame only. The sample carries 88,000 or so clones, roughly 77% recorded once. Material for sequencing was peripheral blood. These receptor sequences come from a human donor in a cohort sampled during active COVID-19.

The CDR3 is CASRTGTDTQYF. CDR3 nucleotide sequence: TGTGCCAGCAGAACAGGGACAGATACGCAGTATTTT. The rearrangement uses TRBV7-2 and TRBJ2-3; possible D gene TRBD1, 6 bases. The CDR3 contains 12 residues. Germline loops: CDR1 SGHTA, CDR2 FQGNSA. The V and J ends lost 6 bases and 3 bases respectively, with 7 bases between them.

This clone showed up just once. The chain couples TRBV5-1 to TRBJ2-6, with 10 bases identical to TRBD2. Trimming removed 3 bases from V and 6 bases from J; junction bases left unmatched: 6. Germline loops: CDR1 SGHRS, CDR2 YFSETQ. The CDR3 is 16 residues long. The CDR3 sequence is CASSSGLAESANVLTF. DNA of the CDR3: TGCGCCAGCAGCTCCGGACTAGCGGAGTCGGCCAACGTCCTGACTTTC.

In this sample, this clone turned up a few times. V gene TRBV6-6 combines with J gene TRBJ2-1, with D possibly matching TRBD2 (6 bases). The V gene lost 6 bases and the J gene lost 5 bases, with 11 bases spanning the gap. This CDR3 has 13 residues. Germline V gene data show CDR1 as MNHNY and CDR2 as SVGAGI (reference sequence). The CDR3 nucleotides read TGTGCCAGCAGCCCGAAGCGGGACAATGAGCAGTTCTTC. Translated: CASSPKRDNEQFF.

The chain links TRBV6-5 to TRBJ1-6; a possible D gene is TRBD1 (6 bases). Germline V gene data show CDR1 as MNHEY and CDR2 as SVGAGI. The ends were cut back, 8 bases at V and 5 bases at J, with 13 bases in the middle. CDR3 length equals 14 residues. Here the CDR3 reads CASGRGGNNSPLHF. The DNA for the CDR3 is TGTGCCAGCGGCAGGGGAGGGAATAATTCACCCCTCCACTTT.

The V call is TRBV18, the J call TRBJ2-5, with a possible D match to TRBD1 (6 bases). Germline V gene data show CDR1 as KGHSH and CDR2 as LQKENI. The CDR3 sequence is 15 residues long. Trimming took off 3 bases at V and 1 base at J, with 12 bases between the two ends. The CDR3 coding sequence is TGTGCCAGCTCACCCCGGCTGGACAGCCAAGAGACCCAGTACTTC. This gives the protein CASSPRLDSQETQYF.

In this sample, this clone turned up a few times. The rearrangement joins TRBV19 to TRBJ1-5; possibly TRBD1 for D (6 bases). This CDR3 spans 15 amino acids. Germline loops: CDR1 LNHDA, CDR2 SQIVND (reference sequence). V lost 1 base to trimming and J lost 4 bases, with 11 bases between them. CDR3 region: CASSIVRGGNQPQHF. As DNA, the CDR3 is TGTGCCAGTAGTATAGTTCGAGGGGGAAATCAGCCCCAGCATTTT.

This clone was detected once. The rearrangement links TRBV6-1 to TRBJ1-2; weak D call: TRBD1 (6 bases). There are 15 residues in the CDR3. Trimming shortened V by 2 bases and J by 4 bases, and 14 bases separated the two germline ends. Germline loops: CDR1 MNHNS, CDR2 SASEGT. The CDR3 reads CASSEWDGGGYGYTF. The CDR3 DNA reads TGTGCCAGCAGTGAATGGGATGGGGGCGGCTATGGCTACACCTTC.

This sequence joins TRBV29-1 and TRBJ1-5, with 7 bases lining up with TRBD1. Germline V gene lookup returns CDR1 SQVTM and CDR2 ANQGSEA. The V segment lost 6 bases and the J segment 9 bases; nucleotides outside the gene matches: 8. There are 12 residues in the CDR3. CDR3 DNA: TGCAGCGTCCGGGACAGCCAAACGCCCCAGCATTTT. It codes for CSVRDSQTPQHF. The whole variable domain, filled in from reference TRBV29-1 and TRBJ1-5, reads SAVISQKPSRDICQRGTSLTIQCQVDSQVTMMFWYRQQPGQSLTLIATANQGSEATYESGFVIDKFPISRPNLTFSTLTVSNMSPEDSSIYLCSVRDSQTPQHFGDGTRLSIL.

This rearrangement joins TRBV6-4 to TRBJ2-7; tentatively, D is TRBD1 (5 bases). Deletions cut 3 bases from V and 4 bases from J, with 7 bases between. Germline CDR1 MRHNA, CDR2 SNTAGT. The CDR3 is made up of 12 amino acids. The CDR3 DNA sequence: TGTGCCAGCAGTGATCACAGGTACGAGCAGTACTTC. It translates to CASSDHRYEQYF.

The chain is built from TRBV28 and TRBJ2-2, with 8 positions matching TRBD2. Germline CDR1 and CDR2: MDHEN and SYDVKM. This CDR3 has 15 residues. J lost 4 bases, V lost 2 bases, and 3 bases had no gene match. CDR3 region: CASSLSGSFTGELFF. CDR3 bases: TGTGCCAGCAGTTTAAGCGGGAGTTTCACCGGGGAGCTGTTTTTT.

The chain couples TRBV29-1 to TRBJ2-3; 8 nucleotides agree with TRBD2. Trimming at V came to 7 bases and at J to 3 bases, leaving 12 bases not matched to a gene. Germline V gene data show CDR1 as SQVTM and CDR2 as ANQGSEA. There are 15 residues in the CDR3. DNA for the CDR3: TGCAGCGCCCGACCAATCGGGGGGGTAACAGATACGCAGTATTTT. This sequence encodes CSARPIGGVTDTQYF.

This clone was recorded a few times. The rearrangement joins TRBV9 to TRBJ2-2, with D tentatively TRBD1 (6 bases). CDR1 SGDLS and CDR2 YYNGEE come from the germline V gene. V was shortened by 5 bases and J by 2 bases, with 10 bases between the two germline ends. The CDR3 consists of 14 residues. The CDR3: CASREQGNTGELFF. In nucleotides, the CDR3 is TGTGCCAGCAGGGAACAGGGAAACACCGGGGAGCTGTTTTTT. Complete variable domain (other parts from reference TRBV9 and TRBJ2-2): DSGVTQTPKHLITATGQRVTLRCSPRSGDLSVYWYQQSLDQGLQFLIQYYNGEERAKGNILERFSAQQFPDLHSELNLSSLELGDSALYFCASREQGNTGELFFGEGSRLTVL.

As DNA, the CDR3 is TGTGCCAGCAGCCAACGGACAGGGGGACCCGCCTCTGGGGCCAACGTCCTGACTTTC. It translates to CASSQRTGGPASGANVLTF. The chain employs TRBV3-1 (or the pseudogene TRBV3-2) and TRBJ2-6; TRBD1 aligns across 10 bases. V gave up 2 bases and J gave up 0 bases; unmatched junction bases: 7. The germline CDR1 and CDR2 sequences are LGHDT and YNNKEL (reference sequence). This CDR3 has 19 amino acids.

CDR3 coding DNA: TGTGCCTGGAGCCTAGGGGGATTTTTCTATGGCTACACCTTC. Encoded protein: CAWSLGGFFYGYTF. The V gene is TRBV30, the J gene TRBJ1-2, with D perhaps matching TRBD1 (6 bases). Looked up from germline, CDR1 is GTSNPN and CDR2 is SVGIG (reference sequence). The CDR3 extends over 14 amino acids. V was cut by 3 bases and J by 4 bases, with 15 bases left in between.

CDR3 DNA sequence: TGTGCCAGCAGTTTAACGGGATCCTACGAGCAGTACTTC. Translation: CASSLTGSYEQYF. The chain employs TRBV28 and TRBJ2-7; a possible D gene is TRBD2 (5 bases). CDR3 size: 13 residues. V was shortened by 2 bases and J by 1 base, with 6 bases between the two germline ends. Looked up from germline, CDR1 is MDHEN and CDR2 is SYDVKM.

The gene calls are TRBV7-8 and TRBJ2-3, with TRBD2 matching 7 bases. This CDR3 region has 12 residues. Germline V gene lookup returns CDR1 SGHVS and CDR2 FQNEAQ. The CDR3 region is CAWSGASDTQYF. The CDR3 DNA reads TGTGCTTGGAGCGGGGCCTCAGATACGCAGTATTTT.

This chain links TRBV28 with TRBJ2-5; possible D gene TRBD2, 5 bases. From germline, CDR1 is MDHEN and CDR2 SYDVKM. V dropped 6 bases and J dropped 9 bases, with 20 bases sitting between them. There are 14 residues in the CDR3. Here the CDR3 DNA reads TGTGCCAGCAGCCTCCCCGGGGAAGGGAGACCCCAGTACTTC. It yields the protein CASSLPGEGRPQYF.

The chain has TRBV11-2 and TRBJ2-1; perhaps TRBD2 as D (6 bases). V was shortened by 5 bases and J by 0 bases, with 14 bases between the two germline ends. The CDR3 sequence is 16 residues long. The V gene's germline CDR1 is SGHAT and CDR2 FQNNGV. For the CDR3, the DNA is TGTGCCAGCAGCCCCGTGCGGGGTAGCTCCTACAATGAGCAGTTCTTC. It specifies CASSPVRGSSYNEQFF.

This clone was seen just once. The chain carries TRBV6-4 and TRBJ2-1, with 7 bases lining up with TRBD2. Germline-derived CDR1 and CDR2 are MRHNA and SNTAGT. V shed 4 bases and J 9 bases; nucleotides not matched to a gene: 9. This CDR3 has 14 amino acids. DNA for the CDR3: TGTGCCAGCAGTGTGGAGCGGGATATGGGTGAGCAGTTCTTC. Encoded protein: CASSVERDMGEQFF.

The chain links TRBV20-1 to TRBJ2-3; weak D call: TRBD2 (5 bases). Germline V CDR1 and CDR2: DFQATT, SNEGSKA (reference sequence). The CDR3 runs 11 residues. V shed 7 bases and J shed 1 base, with 6 bases lying between them. The CDR3 DNA reads TGCAGTGGAGCGGGCACAGATACGCAGTATTTT. It translates to CSGAGTDTQYF.

The V gene is TRBV3-1 (or the pseudogene TRBV3-2), the J gene TRBJ1-3; possibly TRBD1 for D (5 bases). Germline V gene sequence: CDR1 LGHDT, CDR2 YNNKEL (reference sequence). The V gene lost 0 bases and the J gene lost 5 bases, with 14 bases spanning the gap. The CDR3 totals 16 residues. CDR3: CASSQDRVQGRNTIYF. CDR3 coding DNA: TGTGCCAGCAGCCAAGATCGAGTGCAGGGTAGAAACACCATATATTTT.

There are a few counts of this clone. CDR3 in amino acids: CASSFSTDSFSNYGYTF. Here the CDR3 DNA reads TGTGCCAGCAGCTTCTCAACCGACAGTTTCTCTAACTATGGCTACACCTTC. This chain uses TRBV5-6 with TRBJ1-2; the D gene is possibly TRBD1 (5 bases). V lost 2 bases, J lost 0 bases, and 17 bases lay in between. CDR1 is SGHDT, CDR2 YYEEEE, per germline. This CDR3 spans 17 amino acids.

The chain carries TRBV7-3 and TRBJ2-7, with 9 bases that match TRBD2. CDR3 length: 16 amino acids. J lost 4 bases, V lost 0 bases, and 7 bases had no gene match. CDR1 is SGHTA and CDR2 is FQGTGA in the germline V gene. The CDR3: CASSLTPTSGPYEQYF. The CDR3 DNA reads TGTGCCAGCAGCTTAACCCCGACTAGCGGACCGTACGAGCAGTACTTC.

The chain recombines TRBV7-3 with TRBJ2-1; 11 bases fit TRBD2. Unmatched junction bases numbered 0, after V lost 4 bases and J lost 4 bases. The CDR3 is 14 residues long. The germline CDR1 and CDR2 sequences are SGHTA and FQGTGA. The CDR3 reads CASSWTSGYNEQFF. The CDR3 DNA is TGTGCCAGCAGCTGGACTAGCGGGTACAATGAGCAGTTCTTC.

The rearrangement uses TRBV5-4 and TRBJ1-2, with 9 bases lining up with TRBD1. Germline CDR1 reads SGHNT; CDR2 reads YYREEE (reference sequence). V trimming: 5 bases; J trimming: 5 bases; junction bases outside the gene matches: 10. The CDR3 loop spans 15 amino acids. The CDR3 loop reads CASRNQRQGVYGYTF. For the CDR3, the DNA is TGTGCCAGCAGGAACCAAAGACAGGGGGTGTATGGCTACACCTTC.

This clone was detected only once. The J gene is TRBJ1-1, the V gene TRBV18, with no clear D. Germline CDR1 KGHSH, CDR2 LQKENI. The CDR3 extends over 14 amino acids. V was trimmed by 4 bases and J by 4 bases, leaving 13 bases between them. As DNA, the CDR3 is TGTGCCAGCTCACTGGGCCAGACCATCACTGAAGCTTTCTTT. Translation gives CASSLGQTITEAFF. The entire variable domain, with the rest obtained from reference TRBV18 and TRBJ1-1, is as follows: NAGVMQNPRHLVRRRGQEARLRCSPMKGHSHVYWYRQLPEEGLKFMVYLQKENIIDESGMPKERFSAEFPKEGPSILRIQQVVRGDSAAYFCASSLGQTITEAFFGQGTRLTVV.